The 7 T cell receptor beta chains reported below all come from one sample, sequenced in a study of cytomegalovirus exposure and HLA in healthy donors. Amplification used 60 Vbeta primers and 13 Jbeta primers. The table came from immunoSEQ multiplex PCR; TCRdb's copy has only in-frame clones and leaves some out. The sample lists about 220,000 clones; approximately 80% were seen once. Sequenced sample: PBMCs. The receptor set was obtained from a boy between 2 and 15 years old in good health and CMV-seronegative.

The J gene is TRBJ2-7, the V gene TRBV18; 11 bases line up with TRBD1. Germline trimming cut 0 bases from V and 3 bases from J; bases unmatched to any gene: 1. The CDR3 is 15 amino acids. Germline CDR1 and CDR2: KGHSH and LQKENI. CDR3 protein: CASSPPGQGGYEQYF. The CDR3 bases are TGTGCCAGCTCACCACCGGGACAGGGGGGCTACGAGCAGTACTTC.

CDR3: CASSLDLAGQETQYF. The CDR3 region has the DNA TGTGCCAGCAGCTTGGATCTAGCGGGGCAAGAGACCCAGTACTTC. This sequence joins TRBV5-4 and TRBJ2-5; 9 bases are a match to TRBD2. Germline trimming cut 0 bases from V and 2 bases from J; bases unmatched to any gene: 2. CDR1 and CDR2 from the germline V gene are SGHNT and YYREEE (reference sequence). This CDR3 spans 15 amino acids.

V usage is TRBV27 and J usage is TRBJ2-2; D gene ambiguous. V lost 3 bases to trimming and J lost 0 bases, with 5 bases between them. CDR3 length: 14 amino acids. Germline V CDR1 and CDR2: MNHEY, SMNVEV (reference sequence). CDR3 residues: CASSFGSNTGELFF. CDR3 sequence (DNA): TGTGCCAGCAGTTTCGGGTCGAACACCGGGGAGCTGTTTTTT.

V gene TRBV27 combines with J gene TRBJ1-2; 9 nucleotides align to TRBD1. The CDR3 runs to 15 residues. Trimming at V came to 4 bases and at J to 3 bases, leaving 6 bases not matched to a gene. CDR1 MNHEY and CDR2 SMNVEV come from the germline V gene (reference sequence). Here the CDR3 DNA reads TGTGCCAGCAGTTACTCGACAGGGGGAGACTATGGCTACACCTTC. Translation: CASSYSTGGDYGYTF.

Concerning this clone: The germline gene is not matched at one end of the junction; a read error may be the cause. The chain recombines TRBV5-1 with TRBJ1-3; TRBD1 might be the D (5 bases). The CDR3 length is 15 residues. The V gene's germline CDR1 is SGHRS and CDR2 YFSETQ. The CDR3 bases are TGCGCCAGCAGCTTGGACAGGTCCTCTGGAAACGCCATATATTTT. This sequence encodes CASSLDRSSGNAIYF.

This chain connects TRBV18 to TRBJ1-2, with D perhaps matching TRBD1 (5 bases). V was clipped by 2 bases and J by 5 bases, with 21 bases between them. Germline V gene data show CDR1 as KGHSH and CDR2 as LQKENI. The CDR3 sequence is 17 residues long. CDR3 sequence reads: CASSPIASHETVYGYTF. The CDR3 nucleotides are TGTGCCAGCTCACCAATCGCCTCACATGAGACAGTGTATGGCTACACCTTC.

For the CDR3, the DNA is TGTGCCAGCAGCTTATTTACTAGCGGGAGATCTGGGGCCAACGTCCTGACTTTC. It translates to CASSLFTSGRSGANVLTF. V is TRBV7-8 and J is TRBJ2-6; 11 bases map to TRBD2. Germline trimming cut 2 bases from V and 1 base from J; bases unmatched to any gene: 4. The CDR3 runs to 18 residues. Germline CDR1 SGHVS, CDR2 FQNEAQ.